The next 5 T cell receptor beta chains were all read from a single sample in a study of blood T cell repertoires in COVID-19. The assay was immunoSEQ multiplex PCR, and TCRdb's table has in-frame clones only and misses some. Of 63,000 or so clones in the sample, 89% are singletons; the top ten hold over 1.2%. The sequenced sample was peripheral blood. Receptors originate from a man aged 55 to 70 with acute or convalescent COVID-19.

J is TRBJ2-7 and V is TRBV12-5; 8 positions match TRBD1. Germline V gives CDR1 LGHNT, CDR2 FRNRAP. The CDR3 is made up of 15 amino acids. The ends lost 1 base at V and 5 bases at J; junction bases unmatched: 7. Written as DNA, the CDR3 is TGTGCTAGTGGTTTGGAGGACAGGGACACCAACGAGCAGTACTTC. It encodes CASGLEDRDTNEQYF.

The V gene is TRBV21-1, the J gene TRBJ1-5; the D call in the table, TRBD1, was not verified against the DNA. TRBV21-1 is a recognized pseudogene. This CDR3 is built from 15 residues. As DNA, the CDR3 is TGTGCCAGCAGCAAGAGTGGGACAGACCATCAGCCCCAGCATTTT. The encoded protein is CASSKSGTDHQPQHF.

This clone has only one observation. This sequence joins TRBV2 and TRBJ1-1; maybe TRBD1 (5 bases). Trimming took off 8 bases at V and 0 bases at J, with 13 bases between the two ends. The CDR3 has 14 residues. CDR1 is SNHLY and CDR2 is FYNNEI in the germline V gene. Here the CDR3 reads CASRGPGMNTEAFF. The CDR3 nucleotides are TGTGCCAGCCGCGGTCCAGGGATGAACACTGAAGCTTTCTTT.

The rearrangement joins TRBV29-1 to TRBJ1-1; 10 bases are a match to TRBD1. V lost 7 bases, J lost 4 bases, and 6 bases stayed unmatched. The CDR3 runs to 13 residues. Germline assignment: CDR1 SQVTM and CDR2 ANQGSEA. CDR3 coding DNA: TGCAGCGCGACGGACAGGGGGGGCACTGAAGCTTTCTTT. The encoded protein is CSATDRGGTEAFF.

This chain connects TRBV21-1 to TRBJ1-2. TRBV21-1 is termed a pseudogene. This CDR3 comprises 15 residues. The CDR3 here is CASSKAEQIIYGYTF. CDR3 sequence (DNA): TGTGCCAGCAGCAAAGCGGAGCAGATAATCTATGGCTACACCTTC.